What follows describes a single TCR beta chain. Its antigen is currently unknown. Then a second PCR, running roughly 6 to 11 cycles, was carried out with a sample-barcoded 5' primer and a J-beta primer mix. MiXCR was run by TCRdb on the 5' RACE reads, yielding one entry per CDR3 protein. The sample records some 930,000 distinct CDR3 sequences, almost 30% being singletons. This entry is derived from a study of blood T cells in healthy people across ages. Findings of the study overall: Investigators treated diversity estimates from one million T cells as underestimates.

The same specimen was also included in a second study, on T cells of mothers and their children. That source notes: Donation involved a few healthy Caucasian mothers and the six children that they had. Barcodes for each sample and 2-4 random nucleotides were added by the M1S primer used in the second PCR. Each child contributed millions of TCR beta CDR3 reads, while each mother contributed over 8 million.

Sequencing was done on a sample of blood. This TCR derives from a middle-aged woman in good health.

For the CDR3, the DNA is TGCGCCAGCAGCCAAGCTATTACAGGGGGTAGCTATGGCTACACCTTC. Translation: CASSQAITGGSYGYTF. This chain uses TRBV4-1 with TRBJ1-2, with 8 bases lining up with TRBD1. Germline assignment: CDR1 MGHRA and CDR2 YSYEKL. J was trimmed by 4 bases and V by 1 base; bases with no gene match: 8. This CDR3 spans 16 amino acids.